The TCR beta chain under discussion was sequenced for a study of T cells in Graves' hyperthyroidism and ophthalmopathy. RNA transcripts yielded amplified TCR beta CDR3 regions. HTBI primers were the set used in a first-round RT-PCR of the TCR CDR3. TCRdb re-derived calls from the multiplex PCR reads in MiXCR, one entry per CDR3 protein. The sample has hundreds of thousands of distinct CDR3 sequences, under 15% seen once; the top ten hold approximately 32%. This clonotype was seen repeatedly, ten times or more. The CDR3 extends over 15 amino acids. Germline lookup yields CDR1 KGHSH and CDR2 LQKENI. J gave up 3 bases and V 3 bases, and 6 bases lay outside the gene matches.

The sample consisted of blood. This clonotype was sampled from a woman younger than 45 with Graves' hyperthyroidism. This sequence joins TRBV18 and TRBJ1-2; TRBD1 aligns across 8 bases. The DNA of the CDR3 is TGTGCCAGCTCACCCCGACAGGGGACCGACTATGGCTACACCTTC. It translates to CASSPRQGTDYGYTF.